The 26 T cell receptor beta chains listed next were all sequenced from one sample in a study of CD8 T cells in ankylosing spondylitis (dated by TCRdb to the late 2010s). Receptor amplification or capture employed 5' RACE. Sequenced on an Illumina HiSeq 2500. TCRdb trimmed the raw reads at Q25, called clones with MiXCR and kept productive beta chains. Entries that share a CDR3 protein sequence are merged under the most common genes and DNA. Within this sample are about 240,000 distinct CDR3 sequences, with around 11% of them counted one time only. Around 6.5% of the sample is held by the ten biggest clonotypes. The sample comprised blood, either unsorted or a sorted T cell fraction (not recorded which). These receptors were collected from a male donor with ankylosing spondylitis or in good health (not recorded which).

The chain uses TRBV5-5 and TRBJ1-6; tentative D call: TRBD1 (5 bases). The CDR3 is 16 amino acids. Germline CDR1 and CDR2: SGHKS and YYEKEE (reference sequence). Trimming took 1 base from V and 9 from J, leaving 17 bases between them. Here the CDR3 DNA reads TGTGCCAGCAGCTTGCTAGGGGCTAGATCGGGTTCACCCCTCCACTTT. It is translated as CASSLLGARSGSPLHF.

The sample holds many counts of this clonotype. The chain links TRBV12-3 or TRBV12-4 to TRBJ2-7; D is unclear. The V gene lost 0 bases and the J gene lost 7 bases, with 13 bases spanning the gap. The CDR3 length is 14 residues. The CDR3 is CASSLASLLGEQYF. For the CDR3, the DNA is TGTGCCAGCAGTTTAGCTTCCCTTCTGGGAGAGCAGTACTTC.

In this sample, this clonotype turned up a few times. The chain uses TRBV29-1 and TRBJ2-2; unclear D gene. V lost 7 bases to trimming and J lost 7 bases, with 19 bases between them. This CDR3 region has 14 residues. CDR1 and CDR2 (germline): SQVTM, ANQGSEA. For the CDR3, the DNA is TGCAGCGCCATGGCCGTCCCGCAAGGCGGGGAGCTGTTTTTT. As protein: CSAMAVPQGGELFF.

The chain recombines TRBV7-2 with TRBJ1-2; D ambiguous. This CDR3 has 15 residues. V shed 4 bases and J shed 4 bases, with 16 bases lying between them. Germline CDR1 is SGHTA and CDR2 is FQGNSA. In DNA form, the CDR3 reads TGTGCCAGCAGCTCCCCACTCGGGGTTGGCTATGGCTACACCTTC. It specifies CASSSPLGVGYGYTF.

The chain joins TRBV4-1 to TRBJ2-5, with D perhaps matching TRBD1 (6 bases). CDR1 and CDR2 (germline): MGHRA, YSYEKL. V lost 4 bases, J lost 2 bases, and 11 bases lay in between. CDR3 length: 14 amino acids. The DNA of the CDR3 is TGCGCCAGCAGCCCCAGGACAGCTCAAGAGACCCAGTACTTC. Translation: CASSPRTAQETQYF.

This clonotype was observed many times. V gene TRBV12-3 or TRBV12-4 combines with J gene TRBJ1-2; D is unclear. The CDR3 is 13 residues long. The V gene lost 6 bases and the J gene lost 3 bases, with 11 bases spanning the gap. The CDR3 coding sequence is TGTGCCAGCAGCAAAACCTGGGACTATGGCTACACCTTC. This encodes CASSKTWDYGYTF.

This clonotype showed up just a few times. CDR3 in DNA: TGTGCCAGCAGCTTAGACAGGGCTGGAGAGACCCAGTACTTC. This sequence encodes CASSLDRAGETQYF. The chain recombines TRBV7-8 with TRBJ2-5; TRBD1 is a possible D gene (6 bases). Trimming removed 1 base from V and 4 bases from J, with 10 bases in between. This CDR3 is built from 14 residues. The germline V gene has CDR1 SGHVS and CDR2 FQNEAQ.

This clonotype was picked up many times. The rearrangement joins TRBV20-1 to TRBJ1-1; D remains ambiguous. The CDR3 length is 15 residues. V was trimmed by 6 bases and J by 5 bases, leaving 22 bases between them. Germline V gene sequence: CDR1 DFQATT, CDR2 SNEGSKA (reference sequence). For the CDR3, the DNA is TGCAGTGCGCAATACGCGAAAGGGTCGGCGACTGAAGCTTTCTTT. Translating gives CSAQYAKGSATEAFF.

In this sample, this clonotype turned up a few times. The chain is built from TRBV5-1 and TRBJ2-7, with 8 bases that match TRBD2. J lost 8 bases, V lost 4 bases, and 14 bases had no gene match. CDR1 and CDR2 from the germline V gene are SGHRS and YFSETQ. The CDR3 is 15 residues long. The DNA of the CDR3 is TGCGCCAGCAGCCCCCCACTAGCGGCAGACGTTAAGCAGTACTTC. Translation gives CASSPPLAADVKQYF.

There are many counts of this clonotype. This chain joins TRBV15 and TRBJ2-7; 9 bases are shared with TRBD2. V gave up 0 bases and J gave up 6 bases; unmatched junction bases: 12. Germline loops: CDR1 LNHNV, CDR2 YYDKDF (reference sequence). This CDR3 is 17 amino acids long. The CDR3 DNA reads as TGTGCCACCAGCAGAGATTACTCCGTAGCGGGAGTAGGCGAGCAGTACTTC. Encoded protein: CATSRDYSVAGVGEQYF.

This clonotype was counted only a few times. The J gene is TRBJ1-5, the V gene TRBV7-6; no firm D call. Germline V gene data show CDR1 as SGHVS and CDR2 as FNYEAQ. This CDR3 spans 15 amino acids. Trimming shortened V by 5 bases and J by 1 base, and 12 bases separated the two germline ends. The CDR3 DNA follows: TGTGCCAGCAGCCGTTACGGAGGGAGCAATCAGCCCCAGCATTTT. This codes for CASSRYGGSNQPQHF.

This clonotype was counted only a few times. The rearrangement links TRBV5-6 to TRBJ2-1; 10 nucleotides line up with TRBD2. Germline V gene data show CDR1 as SGHDT and CDR2 as YYEEEE. Trimming took 6 bases from V and 8 from J; bases not matched to a gene: 5. There are 13 residues in the CDR3. The CDR3 is CASNLGTSDEQFF. For the CDR3, the DNA is TGTGCCAGCAACCTCGGGACTAGCGATGAGCAGTTCTTC.

This clonotype was recorded many times. The chain is built from TRBV3-1 and TRBJ2-4, with D uncertain. Germline V gene data show CDR1 as LGHDT and CDR2 as YNNKEL (reference sequence). The CDR3 is 14 amino acids. V lost 0 bases and J 0 bases, leaving 3 bases between the germline ends. CDR3 loop: CASSQELAKNIQYF. In DNA, the CDR3 is TGTGCCAGCAGCCAAGAACTAGCCAAAAACATTCAGTACTTC. Drawing the rest from reference TRBV3-1 and TRBJ2-4, the complete variable domain is DTAVSQTPKYLVTQMGNDKSIKCEQNLGHDTMYWYKQDSKKFLKIMFSYNNKELIINETVPNRFSPKSPDKAHLNLHINSLELGDSAVYFCASSQELAKNIQYFGAGTRLSVL.

This clonotype was observed many times. The gene calls are TRBV6-5 and TRBJ2-1, with TRBD1 matching 7 bases. V gave up 4 bases and J gave up 0 bases; unmatched junction bases: 3. The CDR3 covers 15 residues. CDR1 and CDR2 (germline): MNHEY, SVGAGI. CDR3 nucleotide sequence: TGTGCCAGCAGTTCCCGGGACAGCTCCTACAATGAGCAGTTCTTC. This codes for CASSSRDSSYNEQFF.

This clonotype was seen at least ten times. This sequence joins TRBV7-2 and TRBJ2-1; 8 nucleotides agree with TRBD2. CDR1 is SGHTA and CDR2 is FQGNSA in the germline V gene. This CDR3 is built from 15 residues. Trimming at V came to 2 bases and at J to 3 bases, leaving 3 bases not matched to a gene. CDR3 residues: CASSLRTSGYNEQFF. Written as DNA, the CDR3 is TGTGCCAGCAGCTTAAGAACTAGCGGCTACAATGAGCAGTTCTTC.

The sample holds many counts of this clonotype. The V call is TRBV12-3 or TRBV12-4, the J call TRBJ1-2; 8 bases line up with TRBD1. J was trimmed by 8 bases and V by 5 bases; bases with no gene match: 16. The CDR3 consists of 16 residues. CDR3 region: CASSRAGQGSTSGYTF. In nucleotides, the CDR3 is TGTGCCAGCAGTCGCGCCGGACAGGGATCTACATCGGGCTACACCTTC.

This clonotype was detected ten times or more. The rearrangement joins TRBV28 to TRBJ2-2; no clear D. Germline-derived CDR1 and CDR2 are MDHEN and SYDVKM. The V end lost 2 bases, the J end lost 5 bases, and 9 bases lay between the germline ends. This CDR3 comprises 14 residues. DNA of the CDR3: TGTGCCAGCAGTTTACCCGGCAGAACCGGGGAGCTGTTTTTT. Translation gives CASSLPGRTGELFF.

In this sample, this clonotype turned up a few times. The V call is TRBV7-8, the J call TRBJ1-5, with D uncertain. Trimming removed 6 bases from V and 5 bases from J, with 17 bases in between. CDR1 is SGHVS, CDR2 FQNEAQ, per germline. The CDR3 totals 15 residues. CDR3 in amino acids: CASSTTSAMDQPQHF. CDR3 nucleotides: TGTGCCAGCAGTACAACGTCGGCTATGGATCAGCCCCAGCATTTT.

This clonotype appeared a few times. The V call is TRBV20-1, the J call TRBJ2-7; D is unresolved. The CDR3 has 13 residues. V was cut by 6 bases and J by 2 bases, with 14 bases left in between. Germline CDR1 DFQATT, CDR2 SNEGSKA (reference sequence). The CDR3 region has the DNA TGCAGTGCCTCAGACACTATGGCCTACGAGCAGTACTTC. Amino acids: CSASDTMAYEQYF.

This rearrangement joins TRBV6-5 to TRBJ1-1, with D maybe TRBD1 (5 bases). Germline-derived CDR1 and CDR2 are MNHEY and SVGAGI. The CDR3 contains 14 residues. Trimming took 0 bases from V and 4 from J, leaving 9 bases between them. CDR3 protein: CASSYSGAGTEAFF. CDR3 sequence (DNA): TGTGCCAGCAGTTACTCAGGGGCGGGCACTGAAGCTTTCTTT.

This clonotype was observed a handful of times. This sequence joins TRBV5-1 and TRBJ2-3; 7 bases line up with TRBD1. J was trimmed by 2 bases and V by 4 bases; bases with no gene match: 7. There are 15 residues in the CDR3. The V gene's germline CDR1 is SGHRS and CDR2 YFSETQ. The CDR3 DNA is TGCGCCAGCAGCATGAAACAGGGGCACACAGATACGCAGTATTTT. Protein: CASSMKQGHTDTQYF.

This clonotype was picked up many times. The chain combines TRBV5-1 with TRBJ2-2; D is ambiguous. CDR1 and CDR2 (germline): SGHRS, YFSETQ. V lost 2 bases and J lost 4, with 9 bases in between. The CDR3 is 14 amino acids. DNA for the CDR3: TGCGCCAGCAGCTTTGGGGTCGTCACCGGGGAGCTGTTTTTT. Protein sequence: CASSFGVVTGELFF.

This clonotype came up a few times. The chain combines TRBV5-1 with TRBJ2-3; D perhaps matches TRBD1 (6 bases). Germline CDR1 reads SGHRS; CDR2 reads YFSETQ. The ends were cut back, 4 bases at V and 0 bases at J, with 18 bases in the middle. The CDR3 totals 17 residues. Here the CDR3 reads CASSPDVTGTSTDTQYF. CDR3 DNA sequence: TGCGCCAGCAGCCCGGACGTCACGGGGACAAGCACAGATACGCAGTATTTT.

This clonotype was observed at least ten times. The chain combines TRBV20-1 with TRBJ1-1, with 7 bases lining up with TRBD1. The CDR3 is 14 residues long. The junction had 9 bases not matched to a gene; V was cut back by 3 bases and J by 5 bases. Germline-derived CDR1 and CDR2 are DFQATT and SNEGSKA (reference sequence). CDR3 residues: CSASLHQGVTEAFF. CDR3 bases: TGCAGTGCTAGTCTTCACCAGGGGGTAACTGAAGCTTTCTTT.

This clonotype has a count of ten or more. This chain uses TRBV10-3 with TRBJ2-3, with D perhaps TRBD1 or TRBD2 (5 bases each). Trimming cost V 9 bases and J 4 bases, with 14 bases left between them. The CDR3 is 13 amino acids. From germline, CDR1 is ENHRY and CDR2 SYGVKD. CDR3 residues: CAISWGLADTQYF. Here the CDR3 DNA reads TGTGCCATTTCGTGGGGGTTAGCAGATACGCAGTATTTT.

This clonotype was counted ten times or more. This rearrangement joins TRBV6-1 to TRBJ1-1; D might be TRBD1 (5 bases). Germline V gives CDR1 MNHNS, CDR2 SASEGT. CDR3 length: 14 residues. Between the trimmed V and J ends, which lost 6 bases and 0 bases, there was a span of 11 bases. The CDR3 here is CASRAGRMNTEAFF. As DNA, the CDR3 is TGTGCCAGCAGAGCGGGACGGATGAACACTGAAGCTTTCTTT.